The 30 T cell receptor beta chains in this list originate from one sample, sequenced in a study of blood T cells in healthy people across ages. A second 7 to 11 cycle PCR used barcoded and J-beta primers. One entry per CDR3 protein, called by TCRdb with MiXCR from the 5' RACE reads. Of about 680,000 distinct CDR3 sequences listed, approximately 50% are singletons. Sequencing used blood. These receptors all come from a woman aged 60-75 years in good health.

The CDR3, as DNA: TGTGCCAGCAGCGCCGGGCCAGGAGATGGCTACACCTTC. As protein: CASSAGPGDGYTF. This chain links TRBV6-2 or TRBV6-3 with TRBJ1-2; no definite D call. Trimming stripped 6 bases from V and 6 bases from J, with 14 bases between. Germline loops: CDR1 MNHEY, CDR2 SVGEGT. This CDR3 comprises 13 residues.

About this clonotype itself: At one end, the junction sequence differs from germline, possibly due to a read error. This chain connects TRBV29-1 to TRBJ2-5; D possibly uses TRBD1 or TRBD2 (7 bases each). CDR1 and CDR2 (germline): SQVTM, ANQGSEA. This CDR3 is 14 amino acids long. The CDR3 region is CSVVSGGGRETRYF. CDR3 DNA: TGCAGCGTTGTATCAGGGGGGGGAAGAGAGACCCGGTACTTC.

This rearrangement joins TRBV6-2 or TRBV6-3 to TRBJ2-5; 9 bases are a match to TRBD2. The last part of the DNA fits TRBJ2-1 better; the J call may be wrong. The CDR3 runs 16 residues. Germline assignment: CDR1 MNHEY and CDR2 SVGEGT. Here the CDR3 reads CASSLAGRPRQETQFF. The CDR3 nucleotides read TGTGCCAGCAGTCTAGCGGGAAGGCCCCGCCAAGAGACCCAGTTCTTC.

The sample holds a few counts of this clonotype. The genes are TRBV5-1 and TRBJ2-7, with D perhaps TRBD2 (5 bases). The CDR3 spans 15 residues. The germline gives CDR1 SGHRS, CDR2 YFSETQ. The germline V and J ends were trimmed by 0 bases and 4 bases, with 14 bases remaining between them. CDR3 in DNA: TGCGCCAGCAGCTTGGGCACTAGTATCGGTTACGAGCAGTACTTC. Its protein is CASSLGTSIGYEQYF. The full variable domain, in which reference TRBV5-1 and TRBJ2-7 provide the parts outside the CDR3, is KAGVTQTPRYLIKTRGQQVTLSCSPISGHRSVSWYQQTPGQGLQFLFEYFSETQRNKGNFPGRFSGRQFSNSRSEMNVSTLELGDSALYLCASSLGTSIGYEQYFGPGTRLTVT.

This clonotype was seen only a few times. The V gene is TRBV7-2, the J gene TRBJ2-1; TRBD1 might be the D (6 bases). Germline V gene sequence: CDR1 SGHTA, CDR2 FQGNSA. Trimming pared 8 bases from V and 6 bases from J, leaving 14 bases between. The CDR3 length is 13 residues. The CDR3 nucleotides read TGTGCCAGCCGACTAATACAGGGCAATGAGCAGTTCTTC. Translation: CASRLIQGNEQFF.

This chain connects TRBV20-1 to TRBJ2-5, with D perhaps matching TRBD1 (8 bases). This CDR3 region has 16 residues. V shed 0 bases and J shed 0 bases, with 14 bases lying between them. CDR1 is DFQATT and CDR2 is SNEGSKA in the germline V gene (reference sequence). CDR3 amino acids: CSARDTGGGYQETQYF. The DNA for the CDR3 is TGCAGTGCTAGAGACACAGGGGGGGGGTACCAAGAGACCCAGTACTTC.

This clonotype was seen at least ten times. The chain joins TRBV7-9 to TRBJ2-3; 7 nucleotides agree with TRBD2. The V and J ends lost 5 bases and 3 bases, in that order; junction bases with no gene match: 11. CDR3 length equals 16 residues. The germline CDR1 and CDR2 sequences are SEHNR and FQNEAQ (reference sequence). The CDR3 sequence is CASSRVAGVLTDTQYF. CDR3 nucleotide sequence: TGTGCCAGCAGCCGCGTGGCGGGAGTCTTGACAGATACGCAGTATTTT.

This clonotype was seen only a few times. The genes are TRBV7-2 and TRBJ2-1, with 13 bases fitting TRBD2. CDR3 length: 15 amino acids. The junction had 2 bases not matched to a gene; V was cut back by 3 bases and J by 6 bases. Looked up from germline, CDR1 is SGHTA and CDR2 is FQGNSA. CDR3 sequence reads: CASSLGLAGRNEQFF. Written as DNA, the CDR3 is TGTGCCAGCAGCTTGGGACTAGCGGGGCGCAATGAGCAGTTCTTC.

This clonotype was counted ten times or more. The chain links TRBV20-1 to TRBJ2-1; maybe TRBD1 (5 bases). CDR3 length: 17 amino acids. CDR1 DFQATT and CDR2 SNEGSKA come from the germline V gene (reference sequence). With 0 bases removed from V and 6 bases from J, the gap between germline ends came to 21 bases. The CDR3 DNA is TGCAGTGCTAGAGATTTAAGGGCTCAGGGCGTTGGCAATGAGCAGTTCTTC. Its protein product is CSARDLRAQGVGNEQFF.

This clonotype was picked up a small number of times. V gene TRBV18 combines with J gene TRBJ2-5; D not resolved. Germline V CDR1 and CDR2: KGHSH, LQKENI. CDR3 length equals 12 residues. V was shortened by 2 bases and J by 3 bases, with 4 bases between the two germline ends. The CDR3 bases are TGTGCCAGCTCACCATTCGAAGAGACCCAGTACTTC. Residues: CASSPFEETQYF.

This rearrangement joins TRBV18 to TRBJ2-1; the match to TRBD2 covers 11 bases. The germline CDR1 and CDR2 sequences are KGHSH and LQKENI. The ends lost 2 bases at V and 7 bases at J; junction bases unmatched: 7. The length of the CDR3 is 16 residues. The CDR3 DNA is TGTGCCAGCTCACCAGGGCTAGCGGGAGGAGTAAATGAGCAGTTCTTC. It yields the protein CASSPGLAGGVNEQFF.

The CDR3 DNA reads TGCGCCAGCAGCTTTCTAGCGGGGGGCCACAATGAGCAGTACTTC. Its translation: CASSFLAGGHNEQYF. This chain connects TRBV5-1 to TRBJ2-7, with 11 bases fitting TRBD2. The CDR3 covers 15 residues. The V segment lost 2 bases and the J segment 7 bases; nucleotides outside the gene matches: 8. The germline V gene has CDR1 SGHRS and CDR2 YFSETQ.

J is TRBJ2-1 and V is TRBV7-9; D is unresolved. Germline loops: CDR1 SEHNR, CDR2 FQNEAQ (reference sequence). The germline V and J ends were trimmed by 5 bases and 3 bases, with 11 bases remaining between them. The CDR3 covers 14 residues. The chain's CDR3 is CASSGQANYNEQFF. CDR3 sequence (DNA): TGTGCCAGCAGCGGTCAAGCCAACTACAATGAGCAGTTCTTC.

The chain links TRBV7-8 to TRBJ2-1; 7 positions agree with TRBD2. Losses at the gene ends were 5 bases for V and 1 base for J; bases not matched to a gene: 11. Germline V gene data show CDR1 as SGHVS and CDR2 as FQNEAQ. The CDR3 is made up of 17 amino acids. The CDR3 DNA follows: TGTGCCAGCAGCCCTCCTTGGCGGGAGAGTTCCTACAATGAGCAGTTCTTC. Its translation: CASSPPWRESSYNEQFF.

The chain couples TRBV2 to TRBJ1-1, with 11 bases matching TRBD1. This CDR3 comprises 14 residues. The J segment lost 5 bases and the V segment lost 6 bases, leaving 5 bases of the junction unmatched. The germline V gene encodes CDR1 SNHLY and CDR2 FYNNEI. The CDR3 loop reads CASRGGTGGTEAFF. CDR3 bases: TGTGCCAGCAGAGGGGGGACAGGGGGTACTGAAGCTTTCTTT.

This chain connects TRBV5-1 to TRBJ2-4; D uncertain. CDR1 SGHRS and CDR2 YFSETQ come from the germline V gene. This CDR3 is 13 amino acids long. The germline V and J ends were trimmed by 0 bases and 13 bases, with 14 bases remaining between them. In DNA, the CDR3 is TGCGCCAGCAGCTTGGCCGGACGTGAGGAGCAGTACTTC. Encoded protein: CASSLAGREEQYF.

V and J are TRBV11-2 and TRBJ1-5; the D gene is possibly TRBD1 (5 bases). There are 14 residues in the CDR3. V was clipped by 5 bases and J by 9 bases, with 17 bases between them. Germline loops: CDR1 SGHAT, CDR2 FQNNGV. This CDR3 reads CASSRGLLGRPQHF. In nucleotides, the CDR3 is TGTGCCAGCAGCCGGGGCCTTCTAGGTCGGCCCCAGCATTTT.

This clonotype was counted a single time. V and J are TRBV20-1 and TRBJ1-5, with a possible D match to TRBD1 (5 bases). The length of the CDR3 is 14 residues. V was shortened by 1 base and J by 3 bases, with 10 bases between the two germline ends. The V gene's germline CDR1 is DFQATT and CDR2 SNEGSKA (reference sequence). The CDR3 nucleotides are TGCAGTGCTAGAGGAGGGGCACACAATCAGCCCCAGCATTTT. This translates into CSARGGAHNQPQHF.

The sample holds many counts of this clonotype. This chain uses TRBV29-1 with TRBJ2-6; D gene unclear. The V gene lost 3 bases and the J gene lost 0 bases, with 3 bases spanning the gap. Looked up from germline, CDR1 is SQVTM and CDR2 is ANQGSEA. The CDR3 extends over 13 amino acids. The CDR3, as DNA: TGCAGCGTTGACGTCTCTGGGGCCAACGTCCTGACTTTC. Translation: CSVDVSGANVLTF.

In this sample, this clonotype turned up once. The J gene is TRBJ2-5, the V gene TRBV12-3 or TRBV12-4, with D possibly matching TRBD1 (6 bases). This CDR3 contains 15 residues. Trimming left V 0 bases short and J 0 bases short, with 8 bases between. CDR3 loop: CASSLADRYQETQYF. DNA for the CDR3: TGTGCCAGCAGTTTAGCGGACAGATACCAAGAGACCCAGTACTTC.

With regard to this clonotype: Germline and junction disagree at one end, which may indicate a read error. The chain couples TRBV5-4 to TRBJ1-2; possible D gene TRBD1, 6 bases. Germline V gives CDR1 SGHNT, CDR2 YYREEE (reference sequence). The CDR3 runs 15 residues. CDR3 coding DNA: TGTGGCAGCAGCCCCCAACAAGGCAGGGGACATGGCTACACCTTC. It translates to CGSSPQQGRGHGYTF.

The CDR3 bases are TGCAGTGCTAGAGATGGGACTCTGGCCGGGCAGTACTTC. Translation gives CSARDGTLAGQYF. This chain links TRBV20-1 with TRBJ2-7; a weak D match, TRBD2 (6 bases). In germline, CDR1 is DFQATT, CDR2 SNEGSKA (reference sequence). Trimming cost V 0 bases and J 9 bases, with 15 bases left between them. CDR3 length: 13 residues.

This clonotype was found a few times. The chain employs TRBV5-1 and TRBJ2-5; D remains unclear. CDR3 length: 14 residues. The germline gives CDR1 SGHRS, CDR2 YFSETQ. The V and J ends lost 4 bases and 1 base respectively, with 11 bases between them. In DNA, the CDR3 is TGCGCCAGCAGCCCTCAGGAACCCCAAGAGACCCAGTACTTC. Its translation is CASSPQEPQETQYF.

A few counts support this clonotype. The DNA for the CDR3 is TGTGCCAGCAGTTTGGTCAACCGGGACGGGTCGTACTTC. Translation gives CASSLVNRDGSYF. The chain uses TRBV28 and TRBJ2-5; D assignment may be TRBD1 or TRBD2 (5 bases each). Trimming shortened V by 3 bases and J by 13 bases, and 18 bases separated the two germline ends. Germline-derived CDR1 and CDR2 are MDHEN and SYDVKM. This CDR3 has 13 residues.

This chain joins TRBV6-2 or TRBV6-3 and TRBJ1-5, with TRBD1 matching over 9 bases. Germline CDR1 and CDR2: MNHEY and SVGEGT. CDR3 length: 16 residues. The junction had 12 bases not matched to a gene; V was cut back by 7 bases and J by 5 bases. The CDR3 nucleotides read TGTGCCAGCAACTACGGGACAGGGTATTTGGATCAGCCCCAGCATTTT. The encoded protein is CASNYGTGYLDQPQHF.

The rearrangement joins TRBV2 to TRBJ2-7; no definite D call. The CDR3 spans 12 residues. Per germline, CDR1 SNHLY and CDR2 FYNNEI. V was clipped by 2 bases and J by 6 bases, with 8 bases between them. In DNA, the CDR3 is TGTGCCAGCAGTGAATTGGTGGCCGAGCAGTACTTC. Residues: CASSELVAEQYF.

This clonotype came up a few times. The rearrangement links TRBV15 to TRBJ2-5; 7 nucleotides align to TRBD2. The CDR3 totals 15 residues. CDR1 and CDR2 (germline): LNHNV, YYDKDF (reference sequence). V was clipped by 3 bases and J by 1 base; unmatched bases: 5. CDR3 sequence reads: CATSSEAGFQETQYF. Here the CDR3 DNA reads TGTGCCACCAGCAGTGAAGCGGGGTTCCAAGAGACCCAGTACTTC.

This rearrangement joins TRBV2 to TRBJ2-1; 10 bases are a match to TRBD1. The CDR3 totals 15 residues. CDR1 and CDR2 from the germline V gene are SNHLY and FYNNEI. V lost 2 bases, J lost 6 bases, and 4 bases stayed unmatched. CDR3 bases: TGTGCCAGCAGTGAAATTGGACAGGGGGGCAATGAGCAGTTCTTC. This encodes CASSEIGQGGNEQFF.

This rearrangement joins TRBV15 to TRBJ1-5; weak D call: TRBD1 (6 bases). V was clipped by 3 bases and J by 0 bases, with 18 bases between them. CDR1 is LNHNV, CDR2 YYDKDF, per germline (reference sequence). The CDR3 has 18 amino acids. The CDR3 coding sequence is TGTGCCACCAGCAGGCCCTTGGACAGCCCCTATAGCAATCAGCCCCAGCATTTT. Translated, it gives CATSRPLDSPYSNQPQHF. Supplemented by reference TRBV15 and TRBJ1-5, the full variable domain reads DAMVIQNPRYQVTQFGKPVTLSCSQTLNHNVMYWYQQKSSQAPKLLFHYYDKDFNNEADTPDNFQSRRPNTSFCFLDIRSPGLGDTAMYLCATSRPLDSPYSNQPQHFGDGTRLSIL.

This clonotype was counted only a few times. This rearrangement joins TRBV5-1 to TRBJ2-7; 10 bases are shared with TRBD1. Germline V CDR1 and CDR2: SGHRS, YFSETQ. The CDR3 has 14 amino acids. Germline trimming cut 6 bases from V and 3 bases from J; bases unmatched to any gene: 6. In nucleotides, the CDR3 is TGCGCCAGCACTCCGGGACAGGGGAACTACGAGCAGTACTTC. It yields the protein CASTPGQGNYEQYF.